This T cell receptor (beta chain) is drawn from a study of T cells in localized non-small cell lung cancer (TCRdb year 2020). Regarding the complete study: Comparing tumors with uninvolved tumor-adjacent lungs, the study looked at the T cell repertoires of 236 patients with early-stage NSCLC. The cohort was made up of around 240 treatment-naive NSCLC patients whose localized lung tumors had been resected. Of the NSCLC patients, about 130 were male and around 99 were female, and the mean age was approximately 66 years. The research as a whole found: A median of 57 of the top 100 tumor clones were detected in paired uninvolved adjacent lung, and under 30 of these tumor clones were also found among the top 100 clones of the paired uninvolved adjacent lung. Higher T cell density in blood was associated with longer overall survival, whereas higher clonality in adjacent lung was associated with shorter survival. Since the design was exploratory, TCR variables were selected using unadjusted p-values with no false-discovery rate correction. Uninvolved tumor-adjacent lung showed the highest T cell clonality, higher than tumor, which suggests more focused antigenic responses in the adjacent lung. Because multi-region sequencing of the tumors was not done, intratumor heterogeneity could not be ruled out.

This clone was seen once. Its antigen is still unknown. No clone much larger than this one lies a single base away; base qualities are absent. As encoded in the germline V gene, CDR1 is MNHEY while CDR2 is SVGAGI. Trimming accounts for 6 bases at V and 1 base at J, while the number of junction bases matched to no gene is 5. Reading from cysteine to phenylalanine, the CDR3 counts 14 amino acids. Just CDR3 DNA is preserved here, 42 bases in frame from base 1. TCR beta CDR3 regions were sequenced from DNA using the immunoSEQ Assay. Under the source paper's analysis protocol: To compute T cell density, TCR beta template counts were normalized to usable DNA, which was estimated by amplifying housekeeping genes. Using the preseqR package, richness was estimated by extrapolating to 120,000 templates for tissue samples and 400,000 templates for PBMC samples. Clonality was calculated as one minus Pielou's evenness. Tissue-enriched TCRs were identified by differential abundance testing using productive amino-acid clonotypes, minimum total count 5 and alpha 0.1. Repertoire overlap between compartments was quantified with the Jaccard Index and Morisita Overlap Index. GLIPH grouped TCR beta CDR3s together with public tetramer-defined viral CDR3s, and a viral motif had to include at least three viral sequences and also show V-gene enrichment. Imported from immuneACCESS, the table was reduced by TCRdb to in-frame sequences with V and J called. These copies leave out some clones; in studies compared against another copy, an unresolved V gene accounts for under half, and the cause of the remainder is not known. V and J calls plus clone size are reproduced from that table; the DNA served to infer D and trimming. Counted in this sample were roughly 70,000 clones; approximately 87% of them appeared once. The ten most abundant clones make up 20% to 25% of the sample.

At diagnosis, tumor, uninvolved tumor-adjacent lung and peripheral blood were collected and then preserved as a mix of FFPE and fresh-frozen material. For TCR repertoire profiling, the blood samples were analyzed as peripheral blood mononuclear cells. This receptor was identified in a male donor at least 60 years old with stage III squamous cell lung carcinoma. This specimen was peripheral blood, taken before any cancer treatment. The rearranged segments are TRBV6-5 and TRBJ1-1; 7 middle bases align to TRBD1. For the CDR3, the sequence is CASRDRRKNTEAFF. The DNA sequence is as follows: TGTGCCAGCAGGGACAGGCGGAAGAACACTGAAGCTTTCTTT.